This T cell receptor beta chain is from a study of blood T cell repertoires in COVID-19. Overall study: The cDNA or gDNA used as material had been derived from T cells, B-cell-depleted T cells, or PBMCs.

Source study methods: For nucleated cells, counts were estimated from reference gene primer amplification. Profiling relied on immunoSEQ multiplex PCR, and the TCRdb table lists in-frame clones only, not all of them. That table furnishes V, J and clone size, whereas the DNA furnished D and trimming. The data contain nearly 95,000 clones, 80% to 90% of them singletons. The CDR3 totals 14 residues. V was trimmed by 0 bases and J by 4 bases, leaving 9 bases between them. From germline, CDR1 is MNHEY and CDR2 SVGEGT. V usage is TRBV6-2 or TRBV6-3 and J usage is TRBJ1-2; D is unclear. Sequencing was done on a sample of peripheral blood. The clonotype originates from a woman over 75 with acute or convalescent COVID-19. The CDR3 DNA reads as TGTGCCAGCAGTTACTCGGTACAGCCCTATGGCTACACCTTC. Protein product: CASSYSVQPYGYTF.